The T cell receptor beta chain under discussion was sequenced for a study of radiotherapy plus CTLA-4 blockade in lung cancer. About the study: Objective responses occurred in approximately 18% of patients; over 25% had disease control.

Generated by immunoSEQ multiplex PCR, the TCRdb table keeps only in-frame clones and is missing some. The repertoire has about 99,000 clones, about 86% of them found once; the top ten carry roughly 4.6%. Looked up from germline, CDR1 is SGHKS and CDR2 is YYEKEE (reference sequence). V lost 0 bases, J lost 6 bases, and 1 base stayed unmatched. This CDR3 contains 14 residues. The study gave focal radiation plus ipilimumab CTLA-4 blockade to patients with chemo-refractory metastatic non-small-cell lung cancer. Source: peripheral blood, taken from a patient treated with radiotherapy plus ipilimumab. The genes are TRBV5-5 and TRBJ1-5; 9 nucleotides match TRBD1. The sequence derives from a human donor with non-small cell lung cancer that progressed on radiotherapy plus ipilimumab. CDR3 sequence: CASSLGQGVQPQHF. The DNA for the CDR3 is TGTGCCAGCAGCTTGGGACAGGGGGTTCAGCCCCAGCATTTT.